A selection of T cell receptor beta chains follows, all from one sample in a study of cytomegalovirus exposure and HLA in healthy donors. Sequencing used immunoSEQ multiplex PCR; TCRdb keeps in-frame clones, though not all of them. The sample includes 150,000 or so clones, around 77% of them seen just once. The sample comprised PBMCs. Receptor source: a woman aged 45 to 65 in good health and CMV-seropositive. The CDR3 runs from the conserved cysteine through the conserved F or W. The D gene is left open where the match is weak. Some rows mark clone size as missing; the rest say once, few, many or name a class of expanded clone.

v_call,d_call,clone_size,j_call,cdr3_nt,cdr3_aa
TRBV5-6,TRBD1,.,TRBJ1-1,TGTGCCAGCAGCCTCTCCGCCGGGACAGGGGTATATACTGAAGCTTTCTTT,CASSLSAGTGVYTEAFF
TRBV9,.,once,TRBJ1-2,TGTGCCAGCAGCCAGGGGCACTATGGCTACACCTTC,CASSQGHYGYTF
TRBV27,TRBD2,.,TRBJ2-7,TGTGCCAGCAACAGAGCGGGAGGGTCCTACGAGCAGTACTTC,CASNRAGGSYEQYF
TRBV6-6,.,.,TRBJ1-3,TGTGCCAGCAGTTATGTTTTGGGGGGAACTGGAAACACCATATATTTT,CASSYVLGGTGNTIYF
TRBV19,.,.,TRBJ1-5,TGTGCCAGTAGTATTTACAATCAGCCCCAGCATTTT,CASSIYNQPQHF
TRBV15,.,.,TRBJ2-5,TGTGCCACCAGCCGGGGGGCCCCGCGCGGAGAGACCCAGTACTTC,CATSRGAPRGETQYF
TRBV29-1,.,.,TRBJ2-7,TGCAGCGTTGAAGAATTGGTCGGGTACTCCTACGAGCAGTACTTC,CSVEELVGYSYEQYF
TRBV15,.,.,TRBJ1-1,TGTGCCACCAGCAGAGATTTGGAGGGTTCCACTGAAGCTTTCTTT,CATSRDLEGSTEAFF
TRBV4-3,TRBD2,.,TRBJ2-7,TGCGCCAGCAGCCAAGCGGCGGGAGCAAGGGAGCAGTACTTC,CASSQAAGAREQYF
TRBV18,TRBD1,few,TRBJ2-7,TGTGCCAGCTCACCCCAGACAGGGGTAGGCGAGCAGTACTTC,CASSPQTGVGEQYF
TRBV12-5,.,few,TRBJ2-2,TGTGCTAGTGGTTTTTCTTCAGGGGCGTGGACCGGGGAGCTGTTTTTT,CASGFSSGAWTGELFF
TRBV19,.,.,TRBJ1-1,TGTGCCAGTAGTGCGACCTCGACCGGGAGGACTGAAGCTTTCTTT,CASSATSTGRTEAFF
TRBV9,TRBD2,.,TRBJ2-7,TGTGCCAGCAGCGCCTCCGGGACTAGCGCCTACGAGCAGTACTTC,CASSASGTSAYEQYF
TRBV11-2,.,.,TRBJ2-1,TGTGCCAGCAGCTTAGTCGGCAGCGGGTCCTCCTACAATGAGCAGTTCTTC,CASSLVGSGSSYNEQFF
TRBV2,TRBD2,.,TRBJ2-7,TGTGCCAGCAGTTTAGCGGGAAGTAACGAGCAGTACTTC,CASSLAGSNEQYF
TRBV6-5,.,once,TRBJ2-7,TGTGCCAGCAGTTCCGGAGGGAGTCCCTACGAGCAGTACTTC,CASSSGGSPYEQYF
TRBV11-2,TRBD1,.,TRBJ2-5,TGTGCCAGCAGACAGGGACAGGGGGCAAAAGAGACCCAGTACTTC,CASRQGQGAKETQYF
TRBV19,TRBD2,.,TRBJ2-2,TGTGCCAGTAGTATAGATGCCGCGGGGGGTGGCACCGGGGAGCTGTTTTTT,CASSIDAAGGGTGELFF
TRBV5-4,.,few,TRBJ2-1,TGTGCCAGCAATAGCGGATCCTACAATGAGCAGTTCTTC,CASNSGSYNEQFF
TRBV6-5,TRBD1,.,TRBJ2-7,TGTGCCAGCAGTTACTCGCTGGCAGGGGGCGTCTACGAGCAGTACTTC,CASSYSLAGGVYEQYF
TRBV28,TRBD2,.,TRBJ2-3,TGTGCCAGCAGTGCGCCCCGCCTACTAGCGCCCAGCACAGATACGCAGTATTTT,CASSAPRLLAPSTDTQYF
TRBV6-6,.,.,TRBJ1-5,TGTGCCAGCAGTGCGGGACTGGATCAGCCCCAGCATTTT,CASSAGLDQPQHF
TRBV25-1,.,.,TRBJ1-2,TGTGCCAGCAGTGACGACGTGAGACACGGCTATGGCTACACCTTC,CASSDDVRHGYGYTF
TRBV5-1,.,.,TRBJ2-1,TGCGCCAGCGGCATTAGGGGGTCGGAAAATGAGCAGTTCTTC,CASGIRGSENEQFF
TRBV28,TRBD1,.,TRBJ2-3,TGTGCCAGCACCCCGCGGACAGGGGGATATACGCAGTATTTT,CASTPRTGGYTQYF
TRBV15,TRBD1,.,TRBJ1-1,TGTGCCACCAGCACAAGACAGGGACCGAACACTGAAGCTTTCTTT,CATSTRQGPNTEAFF
TRBV28,TRBD1,.,TRBJ2-5,TGTGCCAGCAGTTTGACAGGGGGCTTTCAAGAGACCCAGTACTTC,CASSLTGGFQETQYF
TRBV6-1,.,once,TRBJ2-3,TGTGCCAGCCGGGTTGGCGCTACAGATACGCAGTATTTT,CASRVGATDTQYF
TRBV5-6,.,.,TRBJ2-7,TGTGCCAGCAGCTTGGGGGGGCGCAGCTACGAGCAGTACTTC,CASSLGGRSYEQYF
TRBV7-2,TRBD1,.,TRBJ2-5,TGTGCCAGCAGCGGACCCAGGGGGCTCCAAGAGACCCAGTACTTC,CASSGPRGLQETQYF
TRBV19,.,.,TRBJ1-2,TGTGCCAGCTTCACAGGGTCTGGAGCTAACTATGGCTACACCTTC,CASFTGSGANYGYTF